This TCR beta chain emerged from a study of blood T cells in healthy people across ages. Next came a second PCR, run for about 6 to 11 cycles, which used a sample-barcoded 5' primer along with a J-beta primer mix. Per sample, CDR3-containing paired-end reads numbered at least 2.5 million. TCRdb redid the calling of the 5' RACE reads with MiXCR, one entry per CDR3 protein. The sample yields about 680,000 distinct CDR3 sequences, more than 40% seen once. The CDR3 has 14 residues. Germline values: CDR1 MNHEY, CDR2 SMNVEV (reference sequence). V dropped 6 bases and J dropped 10; count of bases not matched to a gene: 5. This clonotype was detected only a few times. Its antigen is not known. Isolated per sample were at least 7 million PBMCs. General study points: Investigators viewed diversity estimates from one million T cells as underestimates, the study reported.

V usage is TRBV27 and J usage is TRBJ1-6, with 11 bases identical to TRBD1. The source material was blood. This receptor was obtained from a woman aged 60-75 years in good health. The CDR3, as DNA: TGTGCCAGCAGCCGGACAGGGGGCGACTCACCCCTCCACTTT. Translating gives CASSRTGGDSPLHF.